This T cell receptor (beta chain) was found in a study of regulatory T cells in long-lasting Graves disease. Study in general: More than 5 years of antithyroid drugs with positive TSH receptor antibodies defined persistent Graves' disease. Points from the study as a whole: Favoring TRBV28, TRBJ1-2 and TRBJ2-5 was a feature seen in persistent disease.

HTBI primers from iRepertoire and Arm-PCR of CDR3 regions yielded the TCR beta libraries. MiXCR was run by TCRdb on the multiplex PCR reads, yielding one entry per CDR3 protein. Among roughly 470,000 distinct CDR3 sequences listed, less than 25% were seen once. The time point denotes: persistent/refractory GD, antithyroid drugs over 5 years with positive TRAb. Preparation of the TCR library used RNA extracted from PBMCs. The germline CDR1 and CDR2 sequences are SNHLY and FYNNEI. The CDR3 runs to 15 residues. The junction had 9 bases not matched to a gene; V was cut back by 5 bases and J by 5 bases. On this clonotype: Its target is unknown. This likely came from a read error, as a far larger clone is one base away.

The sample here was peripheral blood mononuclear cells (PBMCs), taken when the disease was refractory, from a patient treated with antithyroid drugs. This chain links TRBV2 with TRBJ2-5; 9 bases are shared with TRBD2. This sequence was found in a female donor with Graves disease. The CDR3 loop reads CASSPWRGGRETQYF. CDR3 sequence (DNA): TGTGCCAGCAGTCCTTGGCGGGGGGGCCGGGAGACCCAGTACTTC.